The 21 T cell receptor beta chains in this list originate from one sample, sequenced in a study of T cells after yellow fever vaccination. TCRdb redid the calling of the 5' RACE reads with MiXCR, one entry per CDR3 protein. The sample contains roughly 120,000 distinct CDR3 sequences, approximately 7% of which appear only once. The sequences come from CD4+ T cells sorted from PBMCs, collected 10 days after the first yellow fever vaccination. The receptors were sampled from a man younger than 35 who received the YFV17D yellow fever vaccine.

In this sample, this clonotype turned up many times. The chain carries TRBV11-1 and TRBJ2-2; no clear D gene. The CDR3 totals 15 residues. V was clipped by 5 bases and J by 10 bases, with 20 bases between them. Germline assignment: CDR1 SGHAT and CDR2 FQDESV (reference sequence). The CDR3, as DNA: TGTGCCAGCAGCCCAACGCCATTACTTGGCCCGGAGCTGTTTTTT. Translating gives CASSPTPLLGPELFF.

This clonotype came up a few times. The chain carries TRBV6-2 or TRBV6-3 and TRBJ1-5; D might be TRBD1 (5 bases). V lost 6 bases to trimming and J lost 3 bases, with 12 bases between them. This CDR3 region has 14 residues. Germline CDR1 and CDR2: MNHEY and SVGEGT. The CDR3 DNA sequence: TGTGCCAGCAGACCTAAGGGGATCAATCAGCCCCAGCATTTT. This codes for CASRPKGINQPQHF.

This clonotype was observed at least ten times. The chain recombines TRBV5-4 with TRBJ2-3; D could derive from TRBD1 or TRBD2 (7 bases each). Looked up from germline, CDR1 is SGHNT and CDR2 is YYREEE (reference sequence). The V end lost 6 bases, the J end lost 6 bases, and 17 bases lay between the germline ends. The CDR3 has 14 amino acids. The CDR3 bases are TGTGCCAGCACCAGGGGGGGAATACGGGATACGCAGTATTTT. Translating gives CASTRGGIRDTQYF.

This clonotype appeared many times. The rearrangement joins TRBV20-1 to TRBJ1-2, with D possibly being TRBD1 (5 bases). Per germline, CDR1 DFQATT and CDR2 SNEGSKA (reference sequence). This CDR3 is built from 13 residues. Trimming pared 5 bases from V and 6 bases from J, leaving 16 bases between. The CDR3 nucleotides are TGCAGTGCTGTCAGGGTTGACATTAATGGCTACACCTTC. Translated, it gives CSAVRVDINGYTF.

This clonotype was observed a handful of times. The chain is built from TRBV5-1 and TRBJ1-3; D uncertain. Trimming stripped 2 bases from V and 0 bases from J, with 15 bases between. The CDR3 contains 17 residues. Germline-derived CDR1 and CDR2 are SGHRS and YFSETQ. The CDR3 DNA reads as TGCGCCAGCAGCTTTACTATGACGGGGAGCTCTGGAAACACCATATATTTT. Protein product: CASSFTMTGSSGNTIYF.

This clonotype occurred many times. The chain combines TRBV5-1 with TRBJ2-2; no definite D call. CDR3 length: 15 residues. The germline V gene has CDR1 SGHRS and CDR2 YFSETQ. V lost 0 bases to trimming and J lost 0 bases, with 6 bases between them. The CDR3 nucleotides read TGCGCCAGCAGCTTGGCCGGGCCGAACACCGGGGAGCTGTTTTTT. It translates to CASSLAGPNTGELFF.

The sample holds a few counts of this clonotype. The V call is TRBV5-1, the J call TRBJ1-6; the D is unclear. This CDR3 has 14 residues. Germline loops: CDR1 SGHRS, CDR2 YFSETQ. V lost 4 bases to trimming and J lost 8 bases, with 13 bases between them. This chain's CDR3 is CASSPESVDSPLHF. CDR3 nucleotide sequence: TGCGCCAGCAGCCCCGAGTCAGTCGATTCACCCCTCCACTTT. The full variable domain, completed using reference TRBV5-1 and TRBJ1-6, is KAGVTQTPRYLIKTRGQQVTLSCSPISGHRSVSWYQQTPGQGLQFLFEYFSETQRNKGNFPGRFSGRQFSNSRSEMNVSTLELGDSALYLCASSPESVDSPLHFGNGTRLTVT.

This clonotype was counted at least ten times. The chain is built from TRBV29-1 and TRBJ2-5; TRBD2 might be the D (6 bases). Germline V gene data show CDR1 as SQVTM and CDR2 as ANQGSEA. This CDR3 has 13 residues. V lost 5 bases and J lost 4, with 14 bases in between. The CDR3 is CSVTRVGGETQYF. The CDR3 DNA follows: TGCAGCGTTACCAGGGTGGGGGGAGAGACCCAGTACTTC.

In this sample, this clonotype turned up many times. The chain couples TRBV19 to TRBJ1-6; D may be TRBD1 (6 bases). This CDR3 contains 18 residues. V lost 5 bases, J lost 3 bases, and 20 bases lay in between. Germline lookup yields CDR1 LNHDA and CDR2 SQIVND (reference sequence). This CDR3 is CASSPSISGDIYNSPLHF. CDR3 sequence (DNA): TGTGCCAGTAGTCCGAGTATTTCAGGGGACATCTATAATTCACCCCTCCACTTT.

This clonotype was seen only a few times. The chain's CDR3 is CASTPGRRGGEETQYF. DNA of the CDR3: TGTGCCAGCACCCCAGGAAGGCGGGGGGGAGAGGAGACCCAGTACTTC. This rearrangement joins TRBV7-9 to TRBJ2-5; 9 bases are shared with TRBD2. The J segment lost 5 bases and the V segment lost 7 bases, leaving 14 bases of the junction unmatched. CDR1 and CDR2 from the germline V gene are SEHNR and FQNEAQ (reference sequence). The CDR3 has 16 amino acids.

This clonotype was counted ten times or more. The gene calls are TRBV7-3 and TRBJ2-2; 11 bases align to TRBD1. The CDR3 spans 15 residues. Germline CDR1 and CDR2: SGHTA and FQGTGA. V dropped 5 bases and J dropped 4; count of bases not matched to a gene: 3. CDR3 nucleotide sequence: TGTGCCAGCAGCCCCGGGACAGGGGGCACCGGGGAGCTGTTTTTT. Its translation: CASSPGTGGTGELFF.

This clonotype has a count of ten or more. The V gene is TRBV5-1, the J gene TRBJ1-5; no firm D call. Germline CDR1 SGHRS, CDR2 YFSETQ. The CDR3 spans 15 residues. Trimming took off 4 bases at V and 0 bases at J, with 11 bases between the two ends. The CDR3 bases are TGCGCCAGCAGCCCGACTCAGTATAGCAATCAGCCCCAGCATTTT. Translating gives CASSPTQYSNQPQHF.

The DNA for the CDR3 is TGTGCCAGCAGCTTAGGTCGCAGGGACGAGCAGTACTTC. Residues: CASSLGRRDEQYF. The chain is built from TRBV7-2 and TRBJ2-7, with a weak D call TRBD1 (5 bases). This CDR3 is built from 13 residues. V lost 1 base, J lost 5 bases, and 9 bases lay in between. Germline lookup yields CDR1 SGHTA and CDR2 FQGNSA.

This clonotype was observed a single time. A read error may be the cause here, since a much bigger clone is one base away. The chain employs TRBV4-1 and TRBJ2-5, with D perhaps TRBD2 (6 bases). With 0 bases removed from V and 1 base from J, the gap between germline ends came to 15 bases. Germline V lookup: CDR1 MGHRA, CDR2 YSYEKL. CDR3 length: 17 residues. In DNA, the CDR3 is TGCGCCAGCAGCCAAGATGCCCAGCGGGCGCCCCAAGAGACCCAGTACTTC. It codes for CASSQDAQRAPQETQYF.

This clonotype was recorded at least ten times. This rearrangement joins TRBV29-1 to TRBJ1-4; 7 positions agree with TRBD1. Germline loops: CDR1 SQVTM, CDR2 ANQGSEA. This CDR3 region has 13 residues. V shed 6 bases and J 8 bases; nucleotides not matched to a gene: 9. This CDR3 is CSVSEGAGEKLFF. DNA of the CDR3: TGCAGCGTATCAGAGGGGGCCGGGGAAAAACTGTTTTTT.

This clonotype occurred a few times. The chain carries TRBV20-1 and TRBJ2-1; TRBD2 matches at 12 bases. Germline V CDR1 and CDR2: DFQATT, SNEGSKA (reference sequence). The CDR3 is made up of 14 amino acids. CDR3 sequence: CAEGTSGGLNEQFF. In DNA, the CDR3 is TGCGCAGAGGGAACTAGCGGGGGGCTTAATGAGCAGTTCTTC.

The rearrangement links TRBV5-1 to TRBJ2-5, with 8 bases identical to TRBD2. Germline V gives CDR1 SGHRS, CDR2 YFSETQ. V was clipped by 2 bases and J by 5 bases; unmatched bases: 5. There are 14 residues in the CDR3. CDR3 protein: CASSFAGGPETQYF. DNA for the CDR3: TGCGCCAGCAGCTTCGCGGGGGGCCCGGAGACCCAGTACTTC.

This clonotype was observed at least ten times. The chain joins TRBV20-1 to TRBJ2-7, with D possibly matching TRBD2 (5 bases). Trimming removed 1 base from V and 3 bases from J, with 7 bases in between. Germline CDR1 and CDR2: DFQATT and SNEGSKA (reference sequence). The CDR3 is made up of 12 amino acids. The CDR3 sequence: CSARVGVYEQYF. In DNA, the CDR3 is TGCAGTGCTAGAGTCGGGGTCTACGAGCAGTACTTC.

This clonotype turned up a few times. The chain carries TRBV6-2 or TRBV6-3 and TRBJ1-1; D unresolved. The V end lost 7 bases, the J end lost 1 base, and 16 bases lay between the germline ends. CDR3 length: 15 residues. Germline V gene data show CDR1 as MNHEY and CDR2 as SVGEGT. The CDR3 DNA reads as TGTGCCAGCACAGACTCGTTACCGAAGAACACTGAAGCTTTCTTT. This translates into CASTDSLPKNTEAFF.

This clonotype was recorded at least ten times. This chain uses TRBV20-1 with TRBJ2-1; 11 bases match TRBD2. The CDR3 loop spans 15 amino acids. V gave up 5 bases and J gave up 5 bases; unmatched junction bases: 8. Germline values: CDR1 DFQATT, CDR2 SNEGSKA (reference sequence). The CDR3: CSAFSGGAAHNEQFF. CDR3 DNA sequence: TGCAGTGCTTTTAGCGGGGGGGCTGCCCACAATGAGCAGTTCTTC.

Many counts were recorded for this clonotype. The chain carries TRBV5-4 and TRBJ1-1; the D is unclear. The CDR3 consists of 14 residues. With 4 bases removed from V and 2 bases from J, the gap between germline ends came to 12 bases. Germline V gene sequence: CDR1 SGHNT, CDR2 YYREEE (reference sequence). The CDR3 protein is CASSRAGGNTEAFF. DNA for the CDR3: TGTGCCAGCAGCCGCGCGGGTGGTAACACTGAAGCTTTCTTT.